These 20 T cell receptor beta chains came from one sample sequenced in a study of radiation and T cells in renal cell carcinoma. Time point of the sample: blood 2 weeks post-SBRT. Treatment defined: 15 Gy SBRT to primary tumor, nephrectomy 4 weeks later. Sequenced by immunoSEQ multiplex PCR; TCRdb stores in-frame clones only, minus some. Here the sample spans some 130,000 clones, approximately 90% being singletons. Specimen: blood, collected from a patient whose treatment included radiotherapy and nephrectomy. Receptors were obtained from a woman between 70 and 85 years old with renal cell carcinoma.

The chain combines TRBV5-5 with TRBJ1-2, with 7 nucleotides matching TRBD1. J was trimmed by 8 bases and V by 9 bases; bases with no gene match: 10. From germline, CDR1 is SGHKS and CDR2 YYEKEE (reference sequence). CDR3 size: 12 residues. CDR3 nucleotides: TGTGCCACCCAGTTTAACAGGGGCGGCTACACCTTC. It yields the protein CATQFNRGGYTF.

The rearrangement joins TRBV28 to TRBJ2-2; D is perhaps TRBD1 (6 bases). CDR3 size: 14 residues. Trimming pared 2 bases from V and 8 bases from J, leaving 12 bases between. Germline V gene data show CDR1 as MDHEN and CDR2 as SYDVKM. CDR3 residues: CASSLTMGTGELFF. The CDR3 region has the DNA TGTGCCAGCAGTTTAACCATGGGGACAGGGGAGCTGTTTTTT. The full variable domain, rest sourced from reference TRBV28 and TRBJ2-2, is DVKVTQSSRYLVKRTGEKVFLECVQDMDHENMFWYRQDPGLGLRLIYFSYDVKMKEKGDIPEGYSVSREKKERFSLILESASTNQTSMYLCASSLTMGTGELFFGEGSRLTVL.

The CDR3 region is CASSPFAGFTDTQYF. CDR3 DNA sequence: TGTGCCAGCTCACCGTTTGCGGGGTTCACAGATACGCAGTATTTT. The chain joins TRBV18 to TRBJ2-3; possible D gene TRBD2, 6 bases. CDR3 size: 15 residues. The V and J ends lost 3 bases and 2 bases respectively, with 12 bases between them. Germline V CDR1 and CDR2: KGHSH, LQKENI.

CDR3 DNA sequence: TGTGCCAGTACCGACGACAGGGCCCTGTTTTTT. It yields the protein CASTDDRALFF. The chain links TRBV19 to TRBJ1-4, with 7 nucleotides matching TRBD1. J gave up 14 bases and V 7 bases, and 7 bases lay outside the gene matches. This CDR3 is 11 amino acids long. CDR1 and CDR2 from the germline V gene are LNHDA and SQIVND (reference sequence). Using reference TRBV19 and TRBJ1-4 for the parts outside the CDR3, the full variable domain is DGGITQSPKYLFRKEGQNVTLSCEQNLNHDAMYWYRQDPGQGLRLIYYSQIVNDFQKGDIAEGYSVSREKKESFPLTVTSAQKNPTAFYLCASTDDRALFFGSGTQLSVL.

The rearrangement links TRBV10-3 to TRBJ1-1; 9 positions match TRBD1. This CDR3 is built from 14 residues. The junction had 8 bases not matched to a gene; V was cut back by 8 bases and J by 4 bases. Germline CDR1 and CDR2: ENHRY and SYGVKD. The CDR3 here is CAIAQQGAGTEAFF. CDR3 nucleotides: TGTGCCATCGCCCAACAGGGGGCTGGCACTGAAGCTTTCTTT.

This clone was counted a single time. The J gene is TRBJ2-7, the V gene TRBV5-6; D tentatively fits TRBD1 or TRBD2 (7 bases each). The germline V gene has CDR1 SGHDT and CDR2 YYEEEE. Between the trimmed V and J ends, which lost 4 bases and 5 bases, there was a span of 19 bases. The CDR3 is 15 residues long. For the CDR3, the DNA is TGTGCCAGCAGCACAACAGGGGAGGGTGCGGACGAGCAGTACTTC. It is translated as CASSTTGEGADEQYF.

The V gene is TRBV5-8, the J gene TRBJ2-4; D tentatively reads TRBD1 or TRBD2 (5 bases each). The CDR3 runs 16 residues. The germline CDR1 and CDR2 sequences are SGHTS and YDEGEE. The V gene lost 4 bases and the J gene lost 1 base, with 15 bases spanning the gap. CDR3 sequence: CASSPGRWAAKNIQYF. CDR3 DNA: TGTGCCAGCAGCCCGGGGCGATGGGCGGCCAAAAACATTCAGTACTTC.

This chain joins TRBV4-3 and TRBJ2-7, with D possibly TRBD2 on 5 matching bases. V lost 1 base and J lost 3, with 16 bases in between. Per the germline V gene, CDR1 is LGHNA and CDR2 is YSLEER. The CDR3 covers 16 residues. CDR3 residues: CASSQAVASFFYEQYF. DNA for the CDR3: TGCGCCAGCAGCCAAGCAGTGGCTAGCTTCTTCTACGAGCAGTACTTC.

The chain has TRBV15 and TRBJ1-4; 7 nucleotides line up with TRBD1. From germline, CDR1 is LNHNV and CDR2 YYDKDF (reference sequence). This CDR3 is 14 amino acids long. V was clipped by 4 bases and J by 8 bases; unmatched bases: 7. The CDR3 region has the DNA TGTGCCACCAGCACCGACAGGGCGTCGGAAAAACTGTTTTTT. It yields the protein CATSTDRASEKLFF.

This chain links TRBV5-1 with TRBJ2-7; 7 bases are a match to TRBD1. The V segment lost 0 bases and the J segment 5 bases; nucleotides outside the gene matches: 5. From germline, CDR1 is SGHRS and CDR2 YFSETQ. The CDR3 contains 14 residues. The CDR3 DNA is TGCGCCAGCAGCTTGGTTAGGGGGCTGAACGAGCAGTACTTC. The encoded protein is CASSLVRGLNEQYF.

J is TRBJ2-1 and V is TRBV5-1; 8 positions agree with TRBD1. Germline trimming cut 4 bases from V and 0 bases from J; bases unmatched to any gene: 3. Germline CDR1 is SGHRS and CDR2 is YFSETQ. CDR3 length: 15 amino acids. This CDR3 is CASSIQGASYNEQFF. The CDR3 bases are TGCGCCAGCAGCATTCAGGGGGCCTCCTACAATGAGCAGTTCTTC.

DNA for the CDR3: TGTGCCAGCAGCCAGGGGGGGCCGTCAGATACGCAGTATTTT. It specifies CASSQGGPSDTQYF. The chain combines TRBV14 with TRBJ2-3; D possibly corresponds to TRBD2 (7 bases). This CDR3 is 14 amino acids long. Per germline, CDR1 SGHDN and CDR2 FVKESK. V was clipped by 3 bases and J by 4 bases, with 11 bases between them.

This clone appeared once. The junction differs from germline at one of its ends, possibly a read error. The chain is built from TRBV9 and TRBJ2-2; D uncertain. Germline V gene data show CDR1 as SGDLS and CDR2 as YYNGEE. The CDR3 spans 15 residues. The CDR3, as DNA: TGTGCCAGCAGCGTAGAGGCGGCGGCCACCGAGGAGCTGTTTTTT. It yields the protein CASSVEAAATEELFF.

V usage is TRBV11-3 and J usage is TRBJ1-1; 11 bases align to TRBD1. The CDR3 consists of 15 residues. V lost 4 bases to trimming and J lost 3 bases; unmatched junction nucleotides: 4. Germline V CDR1 and CDR2: SGHNT, YENEEA. The CDR3 nucleotides are TGTGCCAGCAGCTCCGAGGGACAGGGGGACACTGAAGCTTTCTTT. Residues: CASSSEGQGDTEAFF. The full variable domain, with the rest looked up from reference TRBV11-3 and TRBJ1-1, is EAGVVQSPRYKIIEKKQPVAFWCNPISGHNTLYWYLQNLGQGPELLIRYENEEAVDDSQLPKDRFSAERLKGVDSTLKIQPAELGDSAVYLCASSSEGQGDTEAFFGQGTRLTVV.

The chain has TRBV27 and TRBJ1-5; D may be TRBD1 (6 bases). Germline loops: CDR1 MNHEY, CDR2 SMNVEV (reference sequence). V gave up 6 bases and J gave up 2 bases, with 8 bases separating them. This CDR3 has 13 residues. CDR3 DNA sequence: TGTGCCAGCAGCAGGGGAGGCAATCAGCCCCAGCATTTT. Translating gives CASSRGGNQPQHF.

The rearrangement uses TRBV7-2 and TRBJ1-2; maybe TRBD1 (5 bases). This CDR3 comprises 15 residues. The germline V and J ends were trimmed by 3 bases and 7 bases, with 18 bases remaining between them. Germline CDR1 and CDR2: SGHTA and FQGNSA. CDR3 amino acids: CASSFGGERIAGYTF. The CDR3 DNA reads as TGTGCCAGCAGCTTTGGGGGGGAGAGGATCGCTGGCTACACCTTC.

CDR3 region: CASSLYRDSYEQYF. For the CDR3, the DNA is TGTGCCAGCAGTTTATACAGGGATTCCTACGAGCAGTACTTC. This chain links TRBV27 with TRBJ2-7; the D gene is possibly TRBD1 (6 bases). The V gene's germline CDR1 is MNHEY and CDR2 SMNVEV (reference sequence). The CDR3 consists of 14 residues. Trimming shortened V by 1 base and J by 1 base, and 8 bases separated the two germline ends.

This chain connects TRBV6-6 to TRBJ1-1; 8 bases are a match to TRBD1. Germline CDR1 and CDR2: MNHNY and SVGAGI (reference sequence). The J segment lost 5 bases and the V segment lost 6 bases, leaving 8 bases of the junction unmatched. The CDR3 runs to 14 residues. For the CDR3, the DNA is TGTGCCAGCAGCCCTGGACAGGGCTTAACTGAAGCTTTCTTT. Amino acid sequence: CASSPGQGLTEAFF.

CDR3 amino acids: CASSRGGNEQFF. DNA of the CDR3: TGTGCCAGCAGCAGGGGGGGCAATGAGCAGTTCTTC. The chain links TRBV28 to TRBJ2-1; D tentatively fits TRBD1 or TRBD2 (7 bases each). V was pared by 6 bases and J by 6 bases, with 9 bases between. The CDR3 covers 12 residues. Germline loops: CDR1 MDHEN, CDR2 SYDVKM.

This chain joins TRBV9 and TRBJ2-7; 8 bases are shared with TRBD2. V shed 0 bases, J shed 0 bases, and the junction held 8 bases outside the gene matches. CDR3 size: 17 residues. Germline lookup yields CDR1 SGDLS and CDR2 YYNGEE. This CDR3 is CASSVGGAGADSYEQYF. CDR3 nucleotide sequence: TGTGCCAGCAGCGTAGGAGGAGCGGGGGCCGACTCCTACGAGCAGTACTTC.